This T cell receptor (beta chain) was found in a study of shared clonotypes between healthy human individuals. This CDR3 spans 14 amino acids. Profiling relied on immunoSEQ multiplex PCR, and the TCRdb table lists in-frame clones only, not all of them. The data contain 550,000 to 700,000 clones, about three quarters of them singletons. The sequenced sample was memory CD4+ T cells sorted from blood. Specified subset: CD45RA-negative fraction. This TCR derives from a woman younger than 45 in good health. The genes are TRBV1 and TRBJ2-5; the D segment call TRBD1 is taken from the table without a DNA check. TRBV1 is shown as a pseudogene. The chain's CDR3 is CTRFQRGQQETQYF. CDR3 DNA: TGCACCAGATTCCAAAGGGGGCAGCAAGAGACCCAGTACTTC.